Following are 24 T cell receptor beta chains from one sample sequenced in a study of human T cells and chemical hapten exposure. As to time point: pre-sensitization, week 0. Stated treatment: therapeutic diphenylcyclopropenone sensitization with weekly scalp DPC. TCRdb used MiXCR to reprocess the RACE reads, holding one entry per CDR3 protein. The data contain about 260,000 distinct CDR3 sequences, approximately 8.4% of them singletons. The sample here was whole blood, taken in connection with sensitization to the hapten diphenylcyclopropenone (DPC). The source is a woman aged 35 to 49 with alopecia areata. Some clones in this sample may be carry-over from other donors' samples.

The V gene is TRBV25-1, the J gene TRBJ2-1; D is unresolved. Germline values: CDR1 MGHDK, CDR2 SYGVNS. Trimming left V 3 bases short and J 7 bases short, with 16 bases between. The CDR3 totals 15 residues. DNA of the CDR3: TGTGCCAGCAGTGAGTTAACATCCCGAAGGAATGAGCAGTTCTTC. Protein: CASSELTSRRNEQFF.

The chain is built from TRBV6-6 and TRBJ2-4, with TRBD1 matching 9 bases. This CDR3 is built from 16 residues. The V gene end was trimmed by 6 bases and the J gene end by 9 bases; junction bases not matched to a gene: 15. Germline V gene sequence: CDR1 MNHNY, CDR2 SVGAGI (reference sequence). This CDR3 is CASSTRTGTGYGIQYF. CDR3 in DNA: TGTGCCAGCAGCACACGTACCGGGACAGGGTATGGCATTCAGTACTTC.

This clonotype occurred a few times. The J gene is TRBJ1-4, the V gene TRBV12-3 or TRBV12-4; TRBD1 might be the D (5 bases). The CDR3 is 13 amino acids. The V gene lost 3 bases and the J gene lost 7 bases, with 9 bases spanning the gap. The CDR3 DNA sequence: TGTGCCAGCAGTTTTGGAGGGGCTGAAAAACTGTTTTTT. Its translation is CASSFGGAEKLFF.

This clonotype was seen more than once but under ten times. The genes are TRBV7-2 and TRBJ2-5; D is uncertain. V lost 1 base and J lost 1, with 7 bases in between. The length of the CDR3 is 14 residues. The V gene's germline CDR1 is SGHTA and CDR2 FQGNSA. The DNA of the CDR3 is TGTGCCAGCAGCTTAGGAGCGAGCCAAGAGACCCAGTACTTC. It yields the protein CASSLGASQETQYF. The full variable domain, in which reference TRBV7-2 and TRBJ2-5 provide the parts outside the CDR3, is GAGVSQSPSNKVTEKGKDVELRCDPISGHTALYWYRQSLGQGLEFLIYFQGNSAPDKSGLPSDRFSAERTGGSVSTLTIQRTQQEDSAVYLCASSLGASQETQYFGPGTRLLVL.

This clonotype showed up many times. The CDR3 here is CASSTSGRRNEQFF. The CDR3 nucleotides are TGTGCCAGCAGTACTAGCGGGAGACGCAATGAGCAGTTCTTC. V gene TRBV6-6 combines with J gene TRBJ2-1; 11 positions agree with TRBD2. The junction had 3 bases not matched to a gene; V was cut back by 5 bases and J by 6 bases. The CDR3 consists of 14 residues. The germline V gene encodes CDR1 MNHNY and CDR2 SVGAGI (reference sequence).

The rearrangement links TRBV27 to TRBJ2-2; 12 bases align to TRBD2. CDR1 and CDR2 from the germline V gene are MNHEY and SMNVEV (reference sequence). J gave up 8 bases and V 1 base, and 8 bases lay outside the gene matches. The length of the CDR3 is 17 residues. CDR3 nucleotides: TGTGCCAGCAGTTTATGGGCTAGCGGGAGGGAGGATGGGGAGCTGTTTTTT. Translation: CASSLWASGREDGELFF.

The V call is TRBV7-9, the J call TRBJ1-6; a weak D match, TRBD1 (5 bases). V lost 3 bases, J lost 0 bases, and 18 bases lay in between. In germline, CDR1 is SEHNR, CDR2 FQNEAQ (reference sequence). The CDR3 consists of 19 residues. The CDR3 reads CASSFYQGALSSYNSPLHF. The CDR3 DNA follows: TGTGCCAGCAGCTTTTACCAGGGAGCCCTTAGCTCCTATAATTCACCCCTCCACTTT.

V gene TRBV9 combines with J gene TRBJ2-1; either TRBD1 or TRBD2 may fit D (5 bases each). This CDR3 contains 15 residues. The V and J ends lost 4 bases and 6 bases respectively, with 17 bases between them. Per the germline V gene, CDR1 is SGDLS and CDR2 is YYNGEE. The CDR3: CASSSEGQGGNEQFF. Written as DNA, the CDR3 is TGTGCCAGCAGCTCCGAGGGGCAGGGCGGCAATGAGCAGTTCTTC.

The sample holds a few counts of this clonotype. The CDR3 region is CASSLLSTNEQFF. As DNA, the CDR3 is TGTGCCAGCAGCTTGCTTAGCACCAATGAGCAGTTCTTC. This chain connects TRBV5-5 to TRBJ2-1; D is unclear. CDR1 is SGHKS and CDR2 is YYEKEE in the germline V gene (reference sequence). CDR3 length: 13 residues. V shed 1 base and J shed 6 bases, with 8 bases lying between them.

Only a few counts were recorded for this clonotype. The chain has TRBV25-1 and TRBJ1-1; D is possibly TRBD1 (6 bases). V lost 2 bases and J lost 0, with 10 bases in between. The CDR3 length is 15 residues. CDR1 MGHDK and CDR2 SYGVNS come from the germline V gene. The DNA for the CDR3 is TGTGCCAGCAGTGAACAACAGGGCTTGAACACTGAAGCTTTCTTT. Residues: CASSEQQGLNTEAFF.

This clonotype occurred many times. The rearrangement joins TRBV6-2 or TRBV6-3 to TRBJ2-4; 7 bases are shared with TRBD1. V trimming: 4 bases; J trimming: 8 bases; junction bases outside the gene matches: 11. The CDR3 extends over 15 amino acids. Germline assignment: CDR1 MNHEY and CDR2 SVGEGT. CDR3 loop: CASSFAGTTGDIQYF. The CDR3 DNA reads TGTGCCAGCAGTTTCGCCGGGACAACAGGGGACATTCAGTACTTC.

This clonotype was counted many times. The rearrangement links TRBV12-3 or TRBV12-4 to TRBJ1-1; tentatively, D is TRBD1 (6 bases). Deletions cut 6 bases from V and 3 bases from J, with 11 bases between. This CDR3 comprises 13 residues. Here the CDR3 reads CASRGGPYTEAFF. DNA of the CDR3: TGTGCCAGCAGGGGGGGCCCATACACTGAAGCTTTCTTT.

The genes are TRBV19 and TRBJ1-4; D unresolved. V lost 9 bases, J lost 4 bases, and 21 bases lay in between. Germline lookup yields CDR1 LNHDA and CDR2 SQIVND (reference sequence). The CDR3 runs to 16 residues. CDR3 in amino acids: CASHQLGTVGNEKLFF. Written as DNA, the CDR3 is TGTGCCAGCCACCAGTTGGGAACGGTCGGTAATGAAAAACTGTTTTTT.

This clonotype came up a few times. This chain links TRBV5-1 with TRBJ2-5; 7 nucleotides align to TRBD2. The junction had 14 bases not matched to a gene; V was cut back by 4 bases and J by 5 bases. The V gene's germline CDR1 is SGHRS and CDR2 YFSETQ. This CDR3 has 16 amino acids. The CDR3 nucleotides read TGCGCCAGCAGCGGGAGACTAGCCCAGGGCGGGGAGACCCAGTACTTC. The encoded protein is CASSGRLAQGGETQYF.

This clonotype showed up many times. The V call is TRBV7-9, the J call TRBJ2-3, with 8 bases fitting TRBD2. Trimming at V came to 2 bases and at J to 0 bases, leaving 1 base not matched to a gene. The CDR3 covers 15 residues. Per germline, CDR1 SEHNR and CDR2 FQNEAQ (reference sequence). This CDR3 is CASSLPSGSTDTQYF. The CDR3 DNA sequence: TGTGCCAGCAGCTTACCTAGCGGGAGCACAGATACGCAGTATTTT.

In this sample, this clonotype turned up a few times. The V gene is TRBV7-9, the J gene TRBJ2-5; D may correspond to TRBD1 or TRBD2 (5 bases each). This CDR3 region has 15 residues. Trimming took off 5 bases at V and 5 bases at J, with 18 bases between the two ends. The germline CDR1 and CDR2 sequences are SEHNR and FQNEAQ (reference sequence). The CDR3 here is CASSTGTPWLETQYF. The CDR3 DNA sequence: TGTGCCAGCAGCACCGGGACCCCATGGCTCGAGACCCAGTACTTC.

In this sample, this clonotype turned up a few times. DNA of the CDR3: TGCGCCAGCAGCCAAGAAGGGCAGCCCTTTTATGGCTACACCTTC. Translating gives CASSQEGQPFYGYTF. The V and J genes are TRBV4-1 and TRBJ1-2, with no clear D. Between the trimmed V and J ends, which lost 0 bases and 5 bases, there was a span of 13 bases. There are 15 residues in the CDR3. The germline gives CDR1 MGHRA, CDR2 YSYEKL.

This clonotype was seen repeatedly, ten times or more. The J gene is TRBJ2-1, the V gene TRBV6-5; D might be TRBD2 (5 bases). The CDR3 spans 15 residues. CDR1 is MNHEY, CDR2 SVGAGI, per germline. Trimming took 2 bases from V and 2 from J, leaving 10 bases between them. The CDR3 region has the DNA TGTGCCAGCAGTTACCCGGGTAGCGCCTACAATGAGCAGTTCTTC. Its protein product is CASSYPGSAYNEQFF.

This chain connects TRBV4-2 to TRBJ1-4, with 7 bases fitting TRBD1. The CDR3 is 15 residues long. Trimming cost V 8 bases and J 7 bases; bases outside gene matches: 13. Looked up from germline, CDR1 is LGHNA and CDR2 is YNFKEQ. In nucleotides, the CDR3 is TGTGCCAGCCGACTCCGGCAGGGGGTCGGTGAAAAACTGTTTTTT. Translated, it gives CASRLRQGVGEKLFF.

This clonotype showed up just a few times. The J gene is TRBJ2-6, the V gene TRBV20-1; D may be TRBD1 or TRBD2 (5 bases each). The CDR3 runs 16 residues. Trimming took 5 bases from V and 4 from J, leaving 18 bases between them. The germline V gene has CDR1 DFQATT and CDR2 SNEGSKA (reference sequence). The CDR3 is CSASLRGAGGANVLTF. The CDR3 nucleotides are TGCAGTGCTTCCCTGAGGGGAGCTGGCGGGGCCAACGTCCTGACTTTC.

This clonotype came up many times. The chain carries TRBV4-3 and TRBJ1-5; 8 bases fit TRBD1. Germline V gene data show CDR1 as LGHNA and CDR2 as YSLEER. Trimming cost V 0 bases and J 7 bases; bases outside gene matches: 5. This CDR3 comprises 15 residues. CDR3 in amino acids: CASSQDPGQGQPQHF. The CDR3 region has the DNA TGCGCCAGCAGCCAAGATCCCGGACAGGGCCAGCCCCAGCATTTT.

The J gene is TRBJ2-1, the V gene TRBV18; TRBD1 agrees at 9 bases. From germline, CDR1 is KGHSH and CDR2 LQKENI. The CDR3 consists of 14 residues. V was pared by 0 bases and J by 9 bases, with 3 bases of the junction left unmatched. CDR3 coding DNA: TGTGCCAGCTCACCACCCGGGACAGGGACTGAGCAGTTCTTC. Translated: CASSPPGTGTEQFF.

The CDR3 here is CATSEGGGGEAFF. The CDR3 DNA sequence: TGTGCCACCTCCGAAGGCGGCGGAGGTGAAGCTTTCTTT. The J gene is TRBJ1-1, the V gene TRBV24-1; D remains ambiguous. V was clipped by 9 bases and J by 7 bases, with 17 bases between them. The CDR3 runs 13 residues. Germline CDR1 and CDR2: KGHDR and SFDVKD.

The chain couples TRBV20-1 to TRBJ1-5; D is ambiguous. The germline V and J ends were trimmed by 2 bases and 4 bases, with 9 bases remaining between them. The CDR3 is 13 amino acids. Per germline, CDR1 DFQATT and CDR2 SNEGSKA (reference sequence). The CDR3 nucleotides read TGCAGTGCTAGATTCCGCGGAAATCAGCCCCAGCATTTT. Protein sequence: CSARFRGNQPQHF.